One T cell receptor (beta chain) is described in this entry. Its antigen remains undetermined. Base qualities are not at hand, and no much larger clone is one base apart. The data were obtained in a study of PD-1 blockade in classical Hodgkin lymphoma (TCRdb year 2020). Study-wide context: Nivolumab dosing was 3 mg/kg intravenously every 2 weeks, continuing until either disease progression or unacceptable toxicity. A peripheral blood immune signature of response to PD-1 blockade in classical Hodgkin lymphoma was defined using TCR beta sequencing and CyTOF. Points the paper makes about the study in general: Trial patients with a complete response had baseline diversity similar to that of newly diagnosed patients, while partial responders and progressors had significantly lower diversity. By C4D1, a significant rise was seen in CD4+ TCR diversity but not in CD8+ TCR diversity (p=0.0027 vs p=0.16), and the rise was most apparent among complete responders (p=0.02). The study was limited to a single clinical trial cohort, and causes of repertoire differences, possibly disease activity or prior therapy, remained undefined. Newly diagnosed patients were reported to have lower baseline TCR diversity than healthy donors, and relapsed/refractory patients were reported to have lower baseline TCR diversity still. Lower diversity was observed in patients in whom nivolumab was started less than 1 year after ASCT, and these patients were excluded from later analyses so that confounding by immune reconstitution would be avoided.

The time point tag for this specimen amounts to: cycle 4 day 1 (C4D1), after less than 7 weeks of nivolumab. Every trial patient had relapsed following autologous stem cell transplantation, and prior brentuximab vedotin exposure was what differed among cohorts A, B and C. Using a Miltenyi CD8+ T cell isolation kit, CD8+ T cells were purified from thawed PBMCs through magnetic negative selection. The trial cohort included some 53 patients with relapsed/refractory classical Hodgkin lymphoma, and each patient had a best overall response of complete response, partial response or progressive disease. In the multi-cohort phase II CheckMate 205 trial, trial patients received single-agent nivolumab. Best overall response was determined by an independent review committee according to the 2007 International Working Group response criteria. Trial PBMCs were collected immediately before nivolumab initiation (C1D1) and during therapy at cycle 2 day 1 and cycle 4 day 1. After peripheral blood was drawn into 8 mL Vacutainer Cell Preparation Tubes, PBMCs were isolated by centrifugation and then cryopreserved. Purified CD4+ and CD8+ fractions were generated only in cases for which an additional PBMC sample was available. Magnetically labelled cells were removed on LS columns in a quadroMACS separator, and the flow-through was retained as the purified fraction.

The Qiagen DNeasy kit was used to extract genomic DNA from unsorted PBMCs and from the negatively selected CD4+ and CD8+ fractions. TCR beta CDR3 regions were amplified by immunoSEQ multiplex PCR using primers annealing to V and J segments. A synthetic immune receptor repertoire was used to minimize amplification bias, and any remaining bias was removed computationally after sequencing. In the authors' own workflow: Repertoire diversity was quantified as the Shannon entropy index using custom Python scripts. Unsorted, CD4+ and CD8+ repertoires were analyzed separately, except in combined analyses where CD4+ and CD8+ sequences were merged in silico. Clonal expansion was defined as a frequency increase of at least 2-fold after treatment compared with C1D1, and clones undetected at baseline were assigned a pseudocount of 0.5. Clones with 0 or 1 copy at C1D1 were defined as singleton clones, while clones with 2 or more copies were defined as non-singleton clones. Clones expanded in unsorted samples were labelled as CD4+, CD8+ or unknown by matching protein sequences in sorted samples from the same patient. Wilcoxon tests on paired samples were used to test changes in diversity from C1D1 to C4D1. This is the immuneACCESS table as TCRdb keeps it, with only in-frame sequences that have V and J called. A part of the clones is gone; compared with another copy, unresolved V genes explain less than half, and the rest is unexplained. V and J calls and clone size come straight from that table; D and trimming were deduced from the DNA. The sample table contains about 20,000 clones; only one count was recorded for 88% of them. Together, the top ten hold about 4.5% of the sample.

V trim: 5 bases; J trim: 6 bases; unmatched bases: 5. The germline V gene specifies MNHEY as CDR1 and SVGAGI as CDR2. The cysteine opens and the phenylalanine closes a CDR3 of 14 amino acids. Kept here is only the CDR3 DNA, which spans 42 bases and is read in frame from base 1. The sequence links TRBV6-5 to TRBJ2-2, with 8 middle bases fitting TRBD2. The TCR was taken from a human donor with classical Hodgkin lymphoma. The sample consisted of CD8+ T cells from blood, taken before the fourth cycle of nivolumab. The DNA sequence is TGTGCCAGCAGTCTGAGCGGGAGTGCCGGGGAGCTGTTTTTT. The encoded protein is CASSLSGSAGELFF.